The rows below give T cell receptor beta chains drawn from one sample of a study of cytomegalovirus exposure and HLA in healthy donors. Profiling relied on immunoSEQ multiplex PCR, and the TCRdb table lists in-frame clones only, not all of them. In the table there are 150,000 to 200,000 clones, 77% of which are singletons. Input material: PBMCs. Source of these receptors: a woman in her forties in good health and CMV-seropositive. The CDR3 runs from the conserved cysteine through the conserved F or W. Fields, in order: V gene, clone size, D gene, J gene, CDR3 protein, CDR3 DNA. D genes are given only for firm matches. A clone size is listed for some rows: how often the clone was seen (once, few, many), or a class if it is expanded.

V gene: TRBV19; clone size: -; D gene: -; J gene: TRBJ1-1; CDR3 protein: CASSNLHRAGDTEAFF; CDR3 DNA: TGTGCCAGTAGTAACCTGCACAGGGCGGGGGACACTGAAGCTTTCTTT
V gene: TRBV10-3; clone size: few; D gene: -; J gene: TRBJ1-1; CDR3 protein: CATLKDSEAFF; CDR3 DNA: TGTGCCACCTTGAAGGACAGTGAAGCTTTCTTT
V gene: TRBV29-1; clone size: -; D gene: TRBD1; J gene: TRBJ2-7; CDR3 protein: CSVGGQGYEQYF; CDR3 DNA: TGCAGCGTTGGAGGACAGGGTTACGAGCAGTACTTC
V gene: TRBV7-2; clone size: -; D gene: -; J gene: TRBJ2-7; CDR3 protein: CASSLYINEQYF; CDR3 DNA: TGTGCCAGCAGCTTATACATCAACGAGCAGTACTTC
V gene: TRBV30; clone size: few; D gene: -; J gene: TRBJ1-1; CDR3 protein: CAWTKTRNTEAFF; CDR3 DNA: TGTGCCTGGACGAAGACAAGAAACACTGAAGCTTTCTTT
V gene: TRBV7-7; clone size: -; D gene: -; J gene: TRBJ1-4; CDR3 protein: CARLAPFYPTNEKLFF; CDR3 DNA: TGTGCCAGGCTCGCTCCCTTCTATCCAACTAATGAAAAACTGTTTTTT
V gene: TRBV9; clone size: -; D gene: TRBD2; J gene: TRBJ2-1; CDR3 protein: CASSNRLAVYNEQFF; CDR3 DNA: TGTGCCAGCAGCAACCGACTAGCGGTTTACAATGAGCAGTTCTTC
V gene: TRBV5-6; clone size: -; D gene: TRBD1; J gene: TRBJ2-5; CDR3 protein: CASSFQGAAEQYF; CDR3 DNA: TGTGCCAGCAGCTTCCAGGGGGCTGCAGAGCAGTACTTC
V gene: TRBV19; clone size: -; D gene: -; J gene: TRBJ1-5; CDR3 protein: CASTDRPNSNQPQHF; CDR3 DNA: TGTGCCAGTACCGACAGGCCCAATAGCAATCAGCCCCAGCATTTT
V gene: TRBV5-1; clone size: -; D gene: TRBD1; J gene: TRBJ1-2; CDR3 protein: CASSFSGTGGYGYTF; CDR3 DNA: TGCGCCAGCAGCTTTTCCGGGACAGGGGGATATGGCTACACCTTC
V gene: TRBV5-1; clone size: -; D gene: TRBD1; J gene: TRBJ1-2; CDR3 protein: CASSRGSGQGPVNYGYTF; CDR3 DNA: TGCGCCAGCAGCCGGGGTTCGGGACAGGGACCCGTGAACTATGGCTACACCTTC
V gene: TRBV2; clone size: -; D gene: -; J gene: TRBJ1-2; CDR3 protein: CASRREENYGYTF; CDR3 DNA: TGTGCCAGCAGGAGGGAGGAAAACTATGGCTACACCTTC
V gene: TRBV13; clone size: -; D gene: TRBD1; J gene: TRBJ2-2; CDR3 protein: CASSSDRGSTGELFF; CDR3 DNA: TGTGCCAGCAGCTCGGACAGGGGTAGCACCGGGGAGCTGTTTTTT
V gene: TRBV2; clone size: -; D gene: -; J gene: TRBJ1-1; CDR3 protein: CASSEAVGSGTEAFF; CDR3 DNA: TGTGCCAGCAGTGAAGCGGTCGGCTCGGGAACTGAAGCTTTCTTT
V gene: TRBV4-2; clone size: -; D gene: TRBD2; J gene: TRBJ2-5; CDR3 protein: CASSQEELAGGYQETQYF; CDR3 DNA: TGTGCCAGCAGCCAAGAGGAACTAGCGGGGGGGTACCAAGAGACCCAGTACTTC
V gene: TRBV6-5; clone size: -; D gene: -; J gene: TRBJ1-1; CDR3 protein: CASSYVGQIEAFF; CDR3 DNA: TGTGCCAGCAGTTACGTTGGACAGATTGAAGCTTTCTTT
V gene: TRBV6-6; clone size: -; D gene: TRBD2; J gene: TRBJ2-2; CDR3 protein: CASGAGVTTGELFF; CDR3 DNA: TGTGCCAGCGGAGCGGGGGTCACAACCGGGGAGCTGTTTTTT
V gene: TRBV5-5; clone size: -; D gene: TRBD2; J gene: TRBJ2-3; CDR3 protein: CASSSYSSGSTDTQYF; CDR3 DNA: TGTGCCAGCAGCTCCTATTCTAGCGGGAGTACAGATACGCAGTATTTT
V gene: TRBV9; clone size: many; D gene: TRBD1; J gene: TRBJ1-6; CDR3 protein: CASSAPQGADNSPLHF; CDR3 DNA: TGTGCCAGCAGCGCGCCACAGGGGGCCGATAATTCACCCCTCCACTTT
V gene: TRBV10-2; clone size: -; D gene: -; J gene: TRBJ1-1; CDR3 protein: CASSEPGNGQLNTEAFF; CDR3 DNA: TGCGCCAGCAGTGAGCCTGGAAACGGACAGCTGAACACTGAAGCTTTCTTT
V gene: TRBV6-4; clone size: -; D gene: TRBD2; J gene: TRBJ2-7; CDR3 protein: CATNQGGLPLSEQYF; CDR3 DNA: TGTGCCACTAACCAGGGAGGGTTACCCCTTTCCGAGCAGTACTTC
V gene: TRBV9; clone size: -; D gene: -; J gene: TRBJ1-2; CDR3 protein: CASSVDGNSPGYTF; CDR3 DNA: TGTGCCAGCAGCGTAGACGGGAATTCGCCTGGCTACACCTTC
V gene: TRBV28; clone size: -; D gene: TRBD2; J gene: TRBJ2-7; CDR3 protein: CASSFGGSSYEQYF; CDR3 DNA: TGTGCCAGCAGTTTTGGCGGGAGCTCCTACGAGCAGTACTTC
V gene: TRBV28; clone size: once; D gene: -; J gene: TRBJ2-7; CDR3 protein: CASHTTRGAREQYF; CDR3 DNA: TGTGCCAGCCATACTACCAGGGGGGCGCGGGAGCAGTACTTC
V gene: TRBV30; clone size: -; D gene: -; J gene: TRBJ1-5; CDR3 protein: CAFGQFNQPQHF; CDR3 DNA: TGTGCCTTTGGACAGTTCAATCAGCCCCAGCATTTT